This entry features one T cell receptor (beta chain) sequence. What it binds is not known. The data are from a study of T cell responses to AZD1222 COVID-19 vaccine. Findings and caveats of the study: The study sampled repertoires only after the peak T cell response.

Data came from immunoSEQ multiplex PCR; TCRdb stores just in-frame clones and leaves some out. The sample includes some 150,000 clones, roughly 85% of them seen just once. The CDR3 covers 17 residues. The V segment lost 1 base and the J segment 5 bases; nucleotides outside the gene matches: 13. Germline V lookup: CDR1 LGHNA, CDR2 YNFKEQ. This sequence joins TRBV4-2 and TRBJ1-2, with TRBD1 identical over 7 bases. Sequencing used peripheral blood, obtained 28 days after the second dose of the MenACWY control vaccine. This sequence was found in an adult who received the MenACWY meningococcal vaccine as a control. CDR3 sequence: CASSQAGGSQPSYGYTF. CDR3 coding DNA: TGTGCCAGCAGCCAAGCAGGGGGTTCGCAACCTAGTTATGGCTACACCTTC.